These T cell receptor beta chains were read from a single sample in a study of regulatory T cells in long-lasting Graves disease. In TCRdb, the multiplex PCR reads were re-called with MiXCR into one record per CDR3 protein. The top ten clones hold roughly 9.7% of a sample with 450,000 to 600,000 distinct CDR3 sequences, approximately 13% of them seen once. These same data were also listed under a study on T cells in Graves' hyperthyroidism and ophthalmopathy.

Sequencing used peripheral blood mononuclear cells (PBMCs), obtained at new diagnosis, from a patient treated with antithyroid drugs. The receptors here all came from a man aged 25-45 years with Graves disease. Each CDR3 is given with its conserved first and last residue. Fields, in order: J gene, V gene, clone size, D gene, CDR3 length, CDR3 protein, CDR3 DNA. A D gene is named only where the DNA matches it firmly. The size entry is marked missing in some rows and otherwise reads once, few, many or a size class.

>TRBJ2-7|TRBV12-3/TRBV12-4|few|TRBD2|16
CASSSYGLAGGGEQYF
TGTGCCAGCAGTTCCTATGGACTAGCGGGAGGGGGGGAGCAGTACTTC
>TRBJ1-5|TRBV7-2|many|-|13
CASGFNSNQPQHF
TGTGCCAGCGGATTTAATAGCAATCAGCCCCAGCATTTT
>TRBJ1-3|TRBV6-1|-|-|17
CASSEEVRGISGNTIYF
TGTGCCAGCAGTGAAGAGGTCCGGGGGATCTCTGGAAACACCATATATTTT
>TRBJ2-3|TRBV6-5|-|-|16
CASSYSIWGVTDTQYF
TGTGCCAGCAGTTACTCGATATGGGGGGTCACAGATACGCAGTATTTT
>TRBJ1-1|TRBV7-2|many|TRBD1|13
CASSVDRGAEAFF
TGTGCCAGCAGCGTCGACAGGGGCGCTGAAGCTTTCTTT
>TRBJ2-5|TRBV19|few|TRBD2|16
CASSPVTSSLGETQYF
TGTGCCAGTAGTCCCGTGACTAGCTCGTTAGGGGAGACCCAGTACTTC
>TRBJ2-1|TRBV20-1|-|-|14
CSAGTLYSYNEQFF
TGCAGTGCTGGGACCCTTTACTCCTACAATGAGCAGTTCTTC
>TRBJ1-1|TRBV18|many|-|14
CASSLSQMNTEAFF
TGTGCCAGCTCATTATCCCAGATGAACACTGAAGCTTTCTTT
>TRBJ2-1|TRBV20-1|many|-|13
CSASGPDYNEQFF
TGCAGTGCCAGTGGACCGGACTACAATGAGCAGTTCTTC
>TRBJ1-5|TRBV12-3/TRBV12-4|many|-|14
CASSLGRVNQPQHF
TGTGCCAGCAGTTTGGGCAGGGTCAATCAGCCCCAGCATTTT
>TRBJ2-5|TRBV6-1|many|-|15
CASLSGGAAQETQYF
TGTGCCAGCCTGAGTGGGGGGGCGGCCCAAGAGACCCAGTACTTC
>TRBJ2-7|TRBV30|many|-|13
CAWSGDTNYEQYF
TGTGCCTGGAGCGGAGACACGAACTACGAGCAGTACTTC
>TRBJ2-5|TRBV28|-|TRBD2|13
CASIGGFRETQYF
TGTGCCAGCATCGGGGGGTTCAGAGAGACCCAGTACTTC
>TRBJ2-7|TRBV3-1|once|TRBD1|14
CASSSLTGGREQYF
TGTGCCAGCAGCTCCCTCACAGGGGGCCGGGAGCAGTACTTC
>TRBJ2-7|TRBV6-1|-|TRBD1|14
CASSHWDREYEQYF
TGTGCCAGCAGTCATTGGGACAGAGAATACGAGCAGTACTTC
>TRBJ2-7|TRBV19|few|TRBD2|17
CASSITSTWEGLYEQYF
TGTGCCAGTAGTATAACCTCAACGTGGGAGGGCCTCTACGAGCAGTACTTC
>TRBJ2-7|TRBV20-1|many|-|12
CSALQLSYEQYF
TGCAGTGCGTTACAGCTATCCTACGAGCAGTACTTC